The sequence of this T cell receptor beta chain was determined in a study of shared clonotypes between healthy human individuals. Study-wide background: There were three CD4 naive, three CD4 memory, two CD8 naive and one CD8 memory plates per donor.

In the original processing: Owing to the provision of junction-only sequences devoid of quality scores by immunoSEQ, filtering differed. Assay: immunoSEQ multiplex PCR; the TCRdb copy retains only in-frame clones and omits some. Clone size and the V and J calls come from that table; the DNA yielded D and trimming. The data contain 2 million to 3 million clones, roughly 93% of them seen just once; the ten biggest clones take up 0.36%. This CDR3 spans 13 amino acids. CDR1 MDHEN and CDR2 SYDVKM come from the germline V gene. V lost 6 bases to trimming and J lost 8 bases; unmatched junction nucleotides: 9. The healthy adult donors were HIV-negative and reported no recent acute infections or vaccinations.

This chain connects TRBV28 to TRBJ1-2, with 7 bases aligning to TRBD1. The clonotype was recovered from a man in his late teens or twenties in good health. Some clones in this sample may be carry-over from other donors' samples. Input material: naive CD4+ T cells from PBMCs. Subset defined: CD45RA+ positively selected. This CDR3 reads CASRSTGDEGYTF. Here the CDR3 DNA reads TGTGCCAGCAGGTCAACAGGGGATGAGGGCTACACCTTC.